The source of this T cell receptor beta chain is a study of CD8+CD57+ T cells in acquired aplastic anemia. Study observations and caveats: Approximately 27 CD8+ CDR3 sequences occurred in both the patients and the controls. For CD8+ Simpson's diversity, patients and controls showed no significant difference.

Germline V gene lookup returns CDR1 DFQATT and CDR2 SNEGSKA (reference sequence). The length of the CDR3 is 13 residues. Trimming took 5 bases from V and 7 from J; bases not matched to a gene: 5. This clonotype appeared many times. Its specificity is not known. Genomic DNA, serving as template, underwent TCR beta VDJ and CDR3 profiling. Via MiXCR, TCRdb re-called the reads, giving one row per CDR3 protein. The data contain about 270,000 distinct CDR3 sequences, approximately 55% of them singletons. The sequenced sample consisted of sorted CD4+, CD8+, or CD8+CD57+ T cells (not recorded which) from PBMCs. The chain carries TRBV20-1 and TRBJ1-4, with 9 bases matching TRBD1. The sequence was collected from a human donor with severe aplastic anemia or a healthy control (not recorded which). The CDR3 DNA sequence: TGCAGTGCTTCGGACAGGGGAGGTGAAAAACTGTTTTTT. Protein product: CSASDRGGEKLFF.